A few counts support the clone carrying this T cell receptor (beta chain). What it binds is not known. A much larger clone lies a single base off, so this may be a read error. The sample comes from a study of metastatic and nonmetastatic thyroid tumors. Study background: Repertoire data that came from the blood and tumor or nodule tissue of malignant and benign thyroid patients were compared.

All patients were untreated before thyroid surgery. In the original analysis: Across clinicopathological groups, CDR3 differences served as the basis for building a distant-metastasis classifier for papillary thyroid cancer. With MiXCR, TCRdb reprocessed the PCR reads. The V and J calls shown here were made by TCRdb, not taken from the authors' results. The sample gives around 23,000 clones, 20% to 25% of which show up once; about a quarter is in the top ten. Trimming took 6 bases from V and 7 from J; bases not matched to a gene: 7. CDR3 length: 12 amino acids. The germline V gene encodes CDR1 SGHKS and CDR2 YYEKEE (reference sequence). Broader study findings: In both blood and tumor samples, TCR beta diversity was reported significantly higher for malignant than benign nodules.

The specimen was blood. The sequence came from a male donor with papillary thyroid cancer or a benign thyroid nodule (not recorded which). Some clones in this sample may be carry-over from other donors' samples. The chain combines TRBV5-5 with TRBJ2-7; 7 bases are shared with TRBD1. This CDR3 reads CASIYPGGEQYF. CDR3 DNA: TGTGCCAGCATCTACCCAGGGGGTGAGCAGTACTTC. Filled out from reference TRBV5-5 and TRBJ2-7, the complete variable domain reads DAGVTQSPTHLIKTRGQQVTLRCSPISGHKSVSWYQQVLGQGPQFIFQYYEKEERGRGNFPDRFSARQFPNYSSELNVNALLLGDSALYLCASIYPGGEQYFGPGTRLTVT.